The next 2 T cell receptor beta chains were all read from a single sample in a study of shared clonotypes between healthy human individuals. Sequenced by immunoSEQ multiplex PCR; TCRdb stores in-frame clones only, minus some. The sample holds over a million clones, 70% to 80% seen once. The material sequenced was memory CD4+ T cells from PBMCs. Subset meaning: CD45RA-negative fraction. All receptors derive from a man aged 18 to 30 in good health. Some clones in this sample may be carry-over from other donors' samples.

V is TRBV5-6 and J is TRBJ1-2, with 8 bases lining up with TRBD1. The CDR3 is 14 amino acids. Trimming removed 1 base from V and 6 bases from J; junction bases left unmatched: 5. Looked up from germline, CDR1 is SGHDT and CDR2 is YYEEEE. In DNA form, the CDR3 reads TGTGCCAGCAGCTTGCCGGACAGGGCCGATGGCTACACCTTC. The encoded protein is CASSLPDRADGYTF.

V gene TRBV15 combines with J gene TRBJ1-5; no clear D gene. Trimming took 0 bases from V and 1 from J, leaving 10 bases between them. CDR1 and CDR2 (germline): LNHNV, YYDKDF (reference sequence). The CDR3 is 16 residues long. CDR3 protein: CATSRDSLGSNQPQHF. CDR3 in DNA: TGTGCCACCAGCAGAGATTCATTGGGGAGCAATCAGCCCCAGCATTTT.